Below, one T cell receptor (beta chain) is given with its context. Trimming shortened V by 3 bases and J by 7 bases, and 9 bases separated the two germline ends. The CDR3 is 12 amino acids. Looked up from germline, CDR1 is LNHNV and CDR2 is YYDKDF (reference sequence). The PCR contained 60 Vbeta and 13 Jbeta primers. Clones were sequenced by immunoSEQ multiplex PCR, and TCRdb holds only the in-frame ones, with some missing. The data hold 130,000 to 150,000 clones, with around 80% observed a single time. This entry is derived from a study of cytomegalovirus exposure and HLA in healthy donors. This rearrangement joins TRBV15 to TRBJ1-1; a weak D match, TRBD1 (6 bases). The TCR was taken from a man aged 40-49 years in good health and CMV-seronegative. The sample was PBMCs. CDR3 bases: TGTGCCACCAGCAGTGAACAGGGTGAAGCTTTCTTT. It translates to CATSSEQGEAFF.